Following are 3 T cell receptor beta chains from one sample sequenced in a study of shared clonotypes between healthy human individuals (dated by TCRdb to about 2020). The library came from the immunoSEQ multiplex PCR assay. TCRdb obtained this table from immuneACCESS and retained in-frame rearrangements with V and J assigned. These tables miss some clones; where compared with another copy, unresolved V genes account for less than half of the shortfall, and the remainder is unexplained. The sample table contains 950,000 to 1,300,000 clones; only one count was recorded for about 76% of them. About 1.5% of the sample rests with the top ten. The sequencing sample was made of memory CD4+ T cells sorted from blood. The cell subset or site label on this specimen signifies: CD45RA-negative fraction. Source of these receptors: a man aged 18 to 30 in good health.

The CDR3, as DNA: TGTGCCAGCAGTGAAGGCCTAGCGGAAGCCTACGAGCAGTACTTC. This gives the protein CASSEGLAEAYEQYF. The genes are TRBV2 and TRBJ2-7, with 7 bases lining up with TRBD2. The CDR3 extends over 15 amino acids. CDR1 and CDR2 (germline): SNHLY, FYNNEI. Trimming cost V 1 base and J 2 bases; bases outside gene matches: 5.

The V gene is TRBV6-5, the J gene TRBJ1-5, with 8 bases fitting TRBD1. V was clipped by 5 bases and J by 11 bases; unmatched bases: 8. CDR1 and CDR2 (germline): MNHEY, SVGAGI. This CDR3 is 13 amino acids long. The CDR3 spells CASSPGTGSAQHF. The DNA of the CDR3 is TGTGCCAGCAGTCCCGGGACAGGATCGGCCCAGCATTTT.

V and J are TRBV5-1 and TRBJ2-6, with 9 bases identical to TRBD2. The length of the CDR3 is 17 residues. From germline, CDR1 is SGHRS and CDR2 YFSETQ. V trimming: 3 bases; J trimming: 4 bases; junction bases outside the gene matches: 8. The CDR3 nucleotides are TGCGCCAGCAGCTCCGAGCGGGGGGCGGAAGGGGCCAACGTCCTGACTTTC. Translation: CASSSERGAEGANVLTF.